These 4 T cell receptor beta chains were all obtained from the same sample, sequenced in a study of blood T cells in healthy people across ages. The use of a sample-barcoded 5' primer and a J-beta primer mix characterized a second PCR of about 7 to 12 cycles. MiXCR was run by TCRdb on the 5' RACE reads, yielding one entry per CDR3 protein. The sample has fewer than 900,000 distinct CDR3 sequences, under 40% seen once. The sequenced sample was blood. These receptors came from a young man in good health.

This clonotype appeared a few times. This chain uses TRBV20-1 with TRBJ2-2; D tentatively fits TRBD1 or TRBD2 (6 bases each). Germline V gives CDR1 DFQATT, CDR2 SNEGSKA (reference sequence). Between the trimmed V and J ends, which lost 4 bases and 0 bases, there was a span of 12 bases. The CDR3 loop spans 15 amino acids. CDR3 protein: CSAKGGGPNTGELFF. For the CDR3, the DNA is TGCAGTGCTAAGGGTGGGGGGCCGAACACCGGGGAGCTGTTTTTT.

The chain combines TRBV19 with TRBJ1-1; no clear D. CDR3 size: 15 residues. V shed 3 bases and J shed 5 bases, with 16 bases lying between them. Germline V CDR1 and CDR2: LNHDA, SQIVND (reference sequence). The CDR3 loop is CASSMKGRAVTEAFF. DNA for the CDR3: TGTGCCAGTAGTATGAAGGGCAGAGCTGTGACTGAAGCTTTCTTT. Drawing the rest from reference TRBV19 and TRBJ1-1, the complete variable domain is DGGITQSPKYLFRKEGQNVTLSCEQNLNHDAMYWYRQDPGQGLRLIYYSQIVNDFQKGDIAEGYSVSREKKESFPLTVTSAQKNPTAFYLCASSMKGRAVTEAFFGQGTRLTVV.

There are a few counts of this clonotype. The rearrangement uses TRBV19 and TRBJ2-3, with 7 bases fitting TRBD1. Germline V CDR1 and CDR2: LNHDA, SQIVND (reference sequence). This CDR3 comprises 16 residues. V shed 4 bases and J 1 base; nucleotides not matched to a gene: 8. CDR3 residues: CASSRYRTGGTDTQYF. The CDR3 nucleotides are TGTGCCAGTAGTAGATACAGGACAGGAGGCACAGATACGCAGTATTTT.

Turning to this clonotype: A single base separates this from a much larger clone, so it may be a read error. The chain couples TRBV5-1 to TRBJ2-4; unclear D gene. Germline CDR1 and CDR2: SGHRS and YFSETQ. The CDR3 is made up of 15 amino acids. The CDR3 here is CAGSLETAPAWLQYF. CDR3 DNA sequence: TGCGCCGGCAGCTTGGAAACAGCGCCCGCTTGGCTTCAGTACTTC. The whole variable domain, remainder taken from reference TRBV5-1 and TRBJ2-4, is KAGVTQTPRYLIKTRGQQVTLSCSPISGHRSVSWYQQTPGQGLQFLFEYFSETQRNKGNFPGRFSGRQFSNSRSEMNVSTLELGDSALYLCAGSLETAPAWLQYFGAGTRLSVL.